This TCR beta chain was retrieved from a study of shared clonotypes between healthy human individuals. The wider study: Two women and a few men aged 18 to 49 served as donors. General observations from the study: The expectation was that sequencing depth would affect clonotype sharing among donors.

This CDR3 is 13 amino acids long. Looked up from germline, CDR1 is KGHSH and CDR2 is LQKENI. V dropped 6 bases and J dropped 9; count of bases not matched to a gene: 7. With regard to this clone: What it recognizes is unknown.

Among the unsorted PBMC samples, replicate PCRs used 300 ng DNA, 30,000 to 35,000 T cell genomes. Profiled with immunoSEQ multiplex PCR; TCRdb holds only in-frame clones, not every one. The data show some 500,000 clones, with about 74% seen just once and approximately 12% held by the top ten. This chain joins TRBV18 and TRBJ2-1; 8 nucleotides agree with TRBD2. This receptor was taken from a woman aged 40 to 50 in good health. Some clones in this sample may be carry-over from other donors' samples. Sequencing used PBMCs. CDR3 DNA sequence: TGTGCCAGCTCTGCCCAGCGGGAGAGTGAGCAGTTCTTC. It encodes CASSAQRESEQFF.